One sample yielded the 14 T cell receptor beta chains listed below, sequenced in a study of Ad26.COV2.S vaccination and SARS-CoV-2 variants. The treatment here: 15 to 20 received Ad26.COV2.S at low or high dose, single or two shots; a few received placebo; per-sample allocation not given. Each sample was drawn 63 days after the first injection (of vaccine or placebo). Only in-frame clones appear in the TCRdb table, and some are missing; sequencing was by immunoSEQ multiplex PCR. The sample records about 400,000 clones, 89% being singletons. This specimen was peripheral blood, taken in a trial of Ad26.COV2.S vaccine versus placebo. These receptors came from a person aged 18-65 years who received the Ad26.COV2.S COVID-19 vaccine or a placebo.

The chain links TRBV5-1 to TRBJ1-1, with D hard to call. The CDR3 is 15 residues long. CDR1 is SGHRS, CDR2 YFSETQ, per germline. Trimming removed 2 bases from V and 5 bases from J, with 16 bases in between. The CDR3 reads CASSLNTPGETEAFF. CDR3 nucleotides: TGCGCCAGCAGCTTAAACACCCCCGGAGAGACTGAAGCTTTCTTT.

V usage is TRBV7-9 and J usage is TRBJ1-3; a possible D gene is TRBD1 (6 bases). Germline assignment: CDR1 SEHNR and CDR2 FQNEAQ (reference sequence). Deletions cut 5 bases from V and 4 bases from J, with 18 bases between. The CDR3 length is 16 residues. The CDR3 DNA sequence: TGTGCCAGCAGCCCCCAGACAGGACTGGGGGGAAACACCATATATTTT. This codes for CASSPQTGLGGNTIYF. The whole variable domain, filled in from reference TRBV7-9 and TRBJ1-3, reads DTGVSQNPRHKITKRGQNVTFRCDPISEHNRLYWYRQTLGQGPEFLTYFQNEAQLEKSRLLSDRFSAERPKGSFSTLEIQRTEQGDSAMYLCASSPQTGLGGNTIYFGEGSWLTVV.

The V and J genes are TRBV10-2 and TRBJ2-1, with D unresolved. Trimming shortened V by 6 bases and J by 1 base, and 7 bases separated the two germline ends. This CDR3 has 13 residues. CDR1 WSHSY and CDR2 SAAADI come from the germline V gene. This CDR3 is CASRQVSYNEQFF. The CDR3 nucleotides read TGCGCCAGCAGGCAAGTTTCCTACAATGAGCAGTTCTTC.

The V and J genes are TRBV20-1 and TRBJ2-7; 7 bases are a match to TRBD2. This CDR3 region has 15 residues. V shed 3 bases and J 4 bases; nucleotides not matched to a gene: 12. CDR1 is DFQATT and CDR2 is SNEGSKA in the germline V gene (reference sequence). CDR3 sequence reads: CSASGAGVVDYEQYF. As DNA, the CDR3 is TGCAGTGCTAGTGGTGCGGGAGTGGTGGATTACGAGCAGTACTTC.

This clone was recorded a few times. The chain links TRBV6-5 to TRBJ1-6; no clear D. CDR1 MNHEY and CDR2 SVGAGI come from the germline V gene. V lost 4 bases and J lost 7, with 2 bases in between. The CDR3 contains 11 residues. The CDR3 protein is CASSSNSPLHF. The CDR3 DNA reads as TGTGCCAGCAGTTCCAATTCACCCCTCCACTTT.

This chain uses TRBV6-5 with TRBJ2-7, with a tentative D call TRBD2 (6 bases). Germline V gives CDR1 MNHEY, CDR2 SVGAGI. Trimming took off 6 bases at V and 0 bases at J, with 15 bases between the two ends. CDR3 length equals 15 residues. CDR3 bases: TGTGCCAGCAGGACTAGAACGTCCCACTCCTACGAGCAGTACTTC. It is translated as CASRTRTSHSYEQYF.

The chain carries TRBV2 and TRBJ2-7; D not resolved. CDR1 and CDR2 (germline): SNHLY, FYNNEI. The CDR3 runs 12 residues. Trimming stripped 3 bases from V and 3 bases from J, with 6 bases between. The CDR3 sequence is CASSEEVYEQYF. CDR3 coding DNA: TGTGCCAGCAGTGAGGAAGTCTACGAGCAGTACTTC.

CDR3 nucleotides: TGCGCCAGCAGCCAAGAAGACACCTCCTACGAGCAGTACTTC. Translating it yields CASSQEDTSYEQYF. This chain connects TRBV4-1 to TRBJ2-7; D unclear. The V gene's germline CDR1 is MGHRA and CDR2 YSYEKL. The V end was cut by 0 bases, the J end by 0 bases, with 6 bases between. This CDR3 contains 14 residues.

In this sample, this clone turned up a few times. The V call is TRBV19, the J call TRBJ1-6; D may be TRBD1 (5 bases). V lost 3 bases and J 6 bases, leaving 15 bases between the germline ends. The CDR3 runs 16 residues. In germline, CDR1 is LNHDA, CDR2 SQIVND (reference sequence). CDR3 in amino acids: CASSIPPGRANSPLHF. The CDR3 DNA reads TGTGCCAGTAGTATTCCGCCGGGACGAGCTAATTCACCCCTCCACTTT.

CDR3 nucleotide sequence: TGTGCCAGCAGCTCTCTAGCGGGGGACGGCACCGGGGAGCTGTTTTTT. Translating gives CASSSLAGDGTGELFF. The V call is TRBV5-4, the J call TRBJ2-2, with TRBD2 matching over 10 bases. Germline CDR1 and CDR2: SGHNT and YYREEE (reference sequence). The CDR3 covers 16 residues. Trimming at V came to 3 bases and at J to 4 bases, leaving 6 bases not matched to a gene.

In DNA, the CDR3 is TGTGCCAGCAGTTCCTTTCTCAATCAGCCCCAGCATTTT. Residues: CASSSFLNQPQHF. This chain connects TRBV28 to TRBJ1-5; D gene unclear. The CDR3 runs to 13 residues. Germline assignment: CDR1 MDHEN and CDR2 SYDVKM. V dropped 4 bases and J dropped 3 bases, with 7 bases sitting between them.

The J gene is TRBJ1-2, the V gene TRBV2; D perhaps matches TRBD1 (5 bases). CDR3 length: 13 amino acids. Per germline, CDR1 SNHLY and CDR2 FYNNEI. The V and J ends lost 7 bases and 8 bases respectively, with 17 bases between them. CDR3 sequence (DNA): TGTGCCAGCATCCCGGGACCCACCTGGGGCTACACCTTC. This codes for CASIPGPTWGYTF.

This clone was observed a handful of times. V gene TRBV24-1 combines with J gene TRBJ2-7; tentative D call: TRBD1 (6 bases). Germline values: CDR1 KGHDR, CDR2 SFDVKD. This CDR3 is built from 12 residues. V shed 1 base and J shed 6 bases, with 6 bases lying between them. DNA of the CDR3: TGTGCCACCAGTGATTTCAGGGGCGAGCAGTACTTC. This codes for CATSDFRGEQYF.

The chain recombines TRBV7-7 with TRBJ2-5; 10 bases are shared with TRBD1. V lost 5 bases to trimming and J lost 1 base; unmatched junction nucleotides: 4. CDR1 is SSHAT and CDR2 is FNYEAQ in the germline V gene (reference sequence). This CDR3 comprises 15 residues. Here the CDR3 DNA reads TGTGCCAGCAGCGCGACAGGGGGCTTCCAAGAGACCCAGTACTTC. Its protein is CASSATGGFQETQYF.